What follows are 23 T cell receptor beta chains derived from one specimen sequenced in a study of cytomegalovirus exposure and HLA in healthy donors. Primers: 60 Vbeta forward and 13 Jbeta reverse. Some clones are missing from TCRdb's copy, which holds only in-frame ones; the method was immunoSEQ multiplex PCR. The sample comprises roughly 150,000 clones, 85% of which are singletons, and 1% rests with the top ten. The sequenced sample consisted of PBMCs. The receptors stem from a boy between 2 and 10 years old in good health and CMV-seronegative.

The genes are TRBV28 and TRBJ2-3; unclear D gene. CDR3 length: 12 residues. CDR1 and CDR2 (germline): MDHEN, SYDVKM. V was shortened by 4 bases and J by 2 bases, with 4 bases between the two germline ends. Written as DNA, the CDR3 is TGTGCCAGCAGTTCCTACACAGATACGCAGTATTTT. Protein: CASSSYTDTQYF. Full variable domain (missing parts from reference TRBV28 and TRBJ2-3): DVKVTQSSRYLVKRTGEKVFLECVQDMDHENMFWYRQDPGLGLRLIYFSYDVKMKEKGDIPEGYSVSREKKERFSLILESASTNQTSMYLCASSSYTDTQYFGPGTRLTVL.

The chain recombines TRBV19 with TRBJ2-2, with D hard to call. The length of the CDR3 is 18 residues. The V end lost 4 bases, the J end lost 0 bases, and 18 bases lay between the germline ends. Germline values: CDR1 LNHDA, CDR2 SQIVND (reference sequence). The CDR3 protein is CASSTSIEANTNTGELFF. The CDR3 DNA reads as TGTGCCAGTAGTACCTCCATTGAAGCGAACACGAACACCGGGGAGCTGTTTTTT.

The chain combines TRBV28 with TRBJ2-4; TRBD1 agrees at 7 bases. CDR1 and CDR2 from the germline V gene are MDHEN and SYDVKM. This CDR3 comprises 15 residues. After removal of 6 bases from V and 1 base from J, the junction contained 6 bases not matched to a gene. CDR3 DNA sequence: TGTGCCAGCAGCCCGACAGGGAAGGCCAAAAACATTCAGTACTTC. Residues: CASSPTGKAKNIQYF.

The V gene is TRBV15, the J gene TRBJ2-3; 8 nucleotides agree with TRBD2. After removal of 5 bases from V and 4 bases from J, the junction contained 5 bases not matched to a gene. Germline CDR1 is LNHNV and CDR2 is YYDKDF (reference sequence). This CDR3 is 14 amino acids long. CDR3 residues: CATSRGLEADTQYF. The CDR3 nucleotides read TGTGCCACCAGCCGGGGACTAGAGGCAGATACGCAGTATTTT.

This clone was observed once. The V and J genes are TRBV7-6 and TRBJ2-7; 9 nucleotides agree with TRBD1. In germline, CDR1 is SGHVS, CDR2 FNYEAQ. V lost 5 bases, J lost 3 bases, and 5 bases stayed unmatched. The CDR3 consists of 14 residues. Here the CDR3 reads CASSLRDRDYEQYF. The CDR3 bases are TGTGCCAGCAGCCTCCGGGACAGGGACTACGAGCAGTACTTC.

The chain uses TRBV7-6 and TRBJ2-1; 9 bases line up with TRBD1. The J segment lost 5 bases and the V segment lost 3 bases, leaving 8 bases of the junction unmatched. Germline V gene lookup returns CDR1 SGHVS and CDR2 FNYEAQ. This CDR3 has 16 amino acids. CDR3 DNA sequence: TGTGCCAGCAGCTTCCTCGCGGGACAGGGAAACAATGAGCAGTTCTTC. Translation gives CASSFLAGQGNNEQFF.

V usage is TRBV6-4 and J usage is TRBJ2-3; TRBD2 matches 8 bases. Germline trimming cut 3 bases from V and 1 base from J; bases unmatched to any gene: 3. This CDR3 is built from 15 residues. CDR1 is MRHNA and CDR2 is SNTAGT in the germline V gene. The CDR3 reads CASSEGAGGTDTQYF. The CDR3, as DNA: TGTGCCAGCAGTGAAGGAGCGGGGGGCACAGATACGCAGTATTTT.

This clone has just one count. This chain uses TRBV7-9 with TRBJ2-3; 8 bases fit TRBD2. V lost 11 bases to trimming and J lost 1 base; unmatched junction nucleotides: 20. CDR3 length equals 18 residues. Germline V gene sequence: CDR1 SEHNR, CDR2 FQNEAQ (reference sequence). CDR3 amino acids: CASKPPSGSWVGTDTQYF. CDR3 nucleotides: TGTGCCTCCAAGCCACCTAGCGGGTCCTGGGTCGGCACAGATACGCAGTATTTT.

J is TRBJ2-5 and V is TRBV6-5; D is possibly TRBD2 (5 bases). This CDR3 has 13 residues. Germline CDR1 MNHEY, CDR2 SVGAGI. V lost 3 bases to trimming and J lost 5 bases, with 10 bases between them. CDR3 DNA: TGTGCCAGCAGTTATGGGGAGTGTGAGACCCAGTACTTC. This codes for CASSYGECETQYF.

Concerning this clone: Sequence at one end of the junction differs from germline and may be a read error. This chain links TRBV5-1 with TRBJ2-7, with D possibly TRBD1 on 5 matching bases. Germline CDR1 reads SGHRS; CDR2 reads YFSETQ. This CDR3 has 17 residues. Here the CDR3 reads CANSLSTYELRVNEQYF. The CDR3 coding sequence is TGCGCCAACAGCTTATCCACTTATGAGCTCAGGGTCAACGAGCAGTACTTC.

The chain joins TRBV19 to TRBJ2-2, with D unresolved. The germline V and J ends were trimmed by 0 bases and 6 bases, with 8 bases remaining between them. The length of the CDR3 is 14 residues. CDR1 is LNHDA, CDR2 SQIVND, per germline (reference sequence). The DNA of the CDR3 is TGTGCCAGTAGTATAGATCTTGAGGCCGGGGAGCTGTTTTTT. Translation gives CASSIDLEAGELFF.

The chain carries TRBV6-4 and TRBJ2-2, with D possibly matching TRBD2 (5 bases). There are 17 residues in the CDR3. Germline V lookup: CDR1 MRHNA, CDR2 SNTAGT. V lost 6 bases and J 5 bases, leaving 22 bases between the germline ends. In DNA form, the CDR3 reads TGTGCCAGCAGCCCCGCTGGGCAGGACCCGGGAACCGGGGAGCTGTTTTTT. Amino acid sequence: CASSPAGQDPGTGELFF.

CDR3 nucleotide sequence: TGTGCCAGCAGCTTGGTAGCGGGTACAGGCTCCTCTGGGGCCAACGTCCTGACTTTC. Its translation is CASSLVAGTGSSGANVLTF. This chain joins TRBV5-5 and TRBJ2-6; 7 bases map to TRBD2. V shed 0 bases, J shed 0 bases, and the junction held 9 bases outside the gene matches. Per the germline V gene, CDR1 is SGHKS and CDR2 is YYEKEE (reference sequence). This CDR3 is built from 19 residues.

CDR3 DNA: TGTGCCAGCAGTTTAGTAACAGATACGCAGTATTTT. Amino acids: CASSLVTDTQYF. The chain joins TRBV28 to TRBJ2-3, with unresolved D. The germline V gene has CDR1 MDHEN and CDR2 SYDVKM. V shed 2 bases and J shed 3 bases, with 3 bases lying between them. The CDR3 extends over 12 amino acids. The complete variable domain, with remaining parts taken from reference TRBV28 and TRBJ2-3, reads DVKVTQSSRYLVKRTGEKVFLECVQDMDHENMFWYRQDPGLGLRLIYFSYDVKMKEKGDIPEGYSVSREKKERFSLILESASTNQTSMYLCASSLVTDTQYFGPGTRLTVL.

The gene calls are TRBV5-1 and TRBJ1-5; D is possibly TRBD1 (5 bases). The CDR3 length is 16 residues. Germline V gene data show CDR1 as SGHRS and CDR2 as YFSETQ. V was clipped by 4 bases and J by 6 bases, with 20 bases between them. The CDR3: CASSADLAQGFQPQHF. The CDR3 coding sequence is TGCGCCAGCAGCGCCGACTTGGCTCAGGGATTTCAGCCCCAGCATTTT. Based on the CDR3 plus reference TRBV5-1 and TRBJ1-5, the full variable domain is KAGVTQTPRYLIKTRGQQVTLSCSPISGHRSVSWYQQTPGQGLQFLFEYFSETQRNKGNFPGRFSGRQFSNSRSEMNVSTLELGDSALYLCASSADLAQGFQPQHFGDGTRLSIL.

The genes are TRBV18 and TRBJ2-7, with a tentative D call TRBD1 (6 bases). This CDR3 is built from 16 residues. V was shortened by 3 bases and J by 3 bases, with 18 bases between the two germline ends. In germline, CDR1 is KGHSH, CDR2 LQKENI. CDR3 loop: CASSPLRQAPYYEQYF. The CDR3 nucleotides read TGTGCCAGCTCACCCCTTAGACAGGCGCCGTACTACGAGCAGTACTTC.

This clone was seen only once. The V call is TRBV5-4, the J call TRBJ2-7; TRBD2 matches 8 bases. The CDR3 is 14 residues long. Germline CDR1 reads SGHNT; CDR2 reads YYREEE (reference sequence). Trimming cost V 0 bases and J 3 bases; bases outside gene matches: 2. The CDR3 bases are TGTGCCAGCAGCTTGGCGGGAGGGTACTACGAGCAGTACTTC. Amino acids: CASSLAGGYYEQYF.

This chain joins TRBV5-1 and TRBJ1-2; 12 nucleotides agree with TRBD1. This CDR3 comprises 15 residues. Germline V gene data show CDR1 as SGHRS and CDR2 as YFSETQ. The V gene end was trimmed by 7 bases and the J gene end by 7 bases; junction bases not matched to a gene: 11. The CDR3, as DNA: TGCGCCAGCCGCCTCCCGGGACAGGGGGCAGGTGGCTACACCTTC. Translation: CASRLPGQGAGGYTF.

The rearrangement links TRBV5-1 to TRBJ1-5; 10 nucleotides agree with TRBD1. V gave up 4 bases and J gave up 6 bases; unmatched junction bases: 7. Germline lookup yields CDR1 SGHRS and CDR2 YFSETQ. The CDR3 has 15 residues. CDR3 sequence reads: CASSAQTGGLQPQHF. In DNA form, the CDR3 reads TGCGCCAGCAGCGCACAGACAGGGGGCCTTCAGCCCCAGCATTTT.

The chain employs TRBV9 and TRBJ2-5; D unresolved. CDR3 length: 12 amino acids. V dropped 3 bases and J dropped 5 bases, with 8 bases sitting between them. Germline loops: CDR1 SGDLS, CDR2 YYNGEE. The CDR3 here is CASSGDLETQYF. As DNA, the CDR3 is TGTGCCAGCAGCGGAGATCTGGAGACCCAGTACTTC.

The chain recombines TRBV18 with TRBJ2-7; 7 bases line up with TRBD1. V lost 2 bases, J lost 1 base, and 8 bases stayed unmatched. Germline loops: CDR1 KGHSH, CDR2 LQKENI. The CDR3 contains 16 residues. The CDR3 nucleotides are TGTGCCAGCTCACCATCTCCCGGGGACAGATCCTACGAGCAGTACGTC. Translation: CASSPSPGDRSYEQYV.

The chain combines TRBV18 with TRBJ1-1; 8 bases line up with TRBD1. Germline V gives CDR1 KGHSH, CDR2 LQKENI. Trimming cost V 3 bases and J 4 bases; bases outside gene matches: 4. The CDR3 length is 14 residues. CDR3 sequence reads: CASSPRQGITEAFF. CDR3 DNA: TGTGCCAGCTCACCTCGACAGGGGATCACTGAAGCTTTCTTT.

This chain joins TRBV30 and TRBJ1-2; D perhaps matches TRBD1 (6 bases). There are 15 residues in the CDR3. Trimming stripped 1 base from V and 7 bases from J, with 19 bases between. Germline values: CDR1 GTSNPN, CDR2 SVGIG (reference sequence). DNA of the CDR3: TGTGCCTGGAGTGGGGCGGACAGCTATCCGGGTGGCTACACCTTC. Its protein is CAWSGADSYPGGYTF.